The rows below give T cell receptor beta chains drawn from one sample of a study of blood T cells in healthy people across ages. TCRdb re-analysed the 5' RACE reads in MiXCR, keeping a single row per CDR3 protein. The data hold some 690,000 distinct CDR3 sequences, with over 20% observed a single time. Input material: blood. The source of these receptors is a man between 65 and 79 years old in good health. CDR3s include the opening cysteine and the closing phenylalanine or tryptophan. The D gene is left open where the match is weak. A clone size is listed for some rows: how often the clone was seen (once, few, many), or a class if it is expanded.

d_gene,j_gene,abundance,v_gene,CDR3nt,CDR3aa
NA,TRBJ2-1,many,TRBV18,TGTGCCAGCTCCCCTGGATTGACGTATGAGCAGTTCTTC,CASSPGLTYEQFF
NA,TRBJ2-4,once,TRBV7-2,TGTGCCAGCAGCTTAGAATCCCACGGGGACTTAGCCAAAAACATTCAGTACTTC,CASSLESHGDLAKNIQYF
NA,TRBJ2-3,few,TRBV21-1,TGTGCCAGCAGCGGGAGTGCGGCAGGGCACACAGATACGCAGTATTTT,CASSGSAAGHTDTQYF
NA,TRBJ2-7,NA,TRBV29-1,TGCAGCGTTCTCTGGGACGATCCCTACGAGCAGTACTTC,CSVLWDDPYEQYF
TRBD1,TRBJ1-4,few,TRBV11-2,TGTGCCAGCAGCTCATTACTGGACAGGGAGGGAACTAATGAAAAACTGTTTTTT,CASSSLLDREGTNEKLFF
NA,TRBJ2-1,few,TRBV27,TGTGCCAGCAGTTTATCTCAGGGCGGAGAGCAGTTCTTC,CASSLSQGGEQFF
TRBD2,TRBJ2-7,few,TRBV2,TGTGCCAGCAGTGTTGGGACTAGCGGGGGTTCTGGCTACGAGCAGTACTTC,CASSVGTSGGSGYEQYF
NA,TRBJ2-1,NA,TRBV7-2,TGTGCCAGCAGCCCAAGGTACATTAATGAGCAGCTCTTC,CASSPRYINEQLF
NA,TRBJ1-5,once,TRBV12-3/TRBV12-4,TGTGCCAGCAGTCCAGGACACGAACATCAGCCCCAGCATTTT,CASSPGHEHQPQHF
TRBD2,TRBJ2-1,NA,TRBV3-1,TGTGCCAGCAGCCAAGATTTGCCGCGGCGGGGGTTATACAATGAGCAGTTCTTC,CASSQDLPRRGLYNEQFF
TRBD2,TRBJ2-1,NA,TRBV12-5,TGTGCTAGTGGTTCACCCAGAATCCGCGGGACTAGCTCCTACAATGAGCAGTTCTTC,CASGSPRIRGTSSYNEQFF
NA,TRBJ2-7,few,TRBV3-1,TGTGCCAGCAGCCAAGATCTAGTTAGGTCCTACGAGCAGTACTTC,CASSQDLVRSYEQYF
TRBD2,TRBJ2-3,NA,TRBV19,TGTGCCACCCGAAGCGGGGCAGATACGCAGTATTTT,CATRSGADTQYF
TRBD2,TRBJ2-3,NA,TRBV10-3,TGTGCCATCAGGTCTAGCGGGAGTGGGTATACGCAGTATTTT,CAIRSSGSGYTQYF
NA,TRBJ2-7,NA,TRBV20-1,TGCAGTGCTAGTCCACCGCGCGGGGCTAGCTACGAGCAGTACTTC,CSASPPRGASYEQYF
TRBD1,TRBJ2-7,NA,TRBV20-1,TGCAGTGCTGGACACCGGGACAGCTACTCCTACGAGCAGTACTTC,CSAGHRDSYSYEQYF
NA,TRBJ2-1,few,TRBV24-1,TGTGCCACCAGTGACCGGGGAGTGGATGAGCAGTTCTTC,CATSDRGVDEQFF
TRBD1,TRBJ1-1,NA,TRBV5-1,TGCGCCAGCAGCTTGGCTTGGACAGGGGGGTTGAACACTGAAGCTTTCTTT,CASSLAWTGGLNTEAFF
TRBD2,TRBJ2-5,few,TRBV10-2,TGCGCCAGCAAAAATAGCGGGGGCCAAGAGACCCAGTACTTC,CASKNSGGQETQYF
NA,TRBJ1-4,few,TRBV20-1,TGCAGTGCTCGCGGACCGGGCGCTGCTGAAAAACTGTTTTTT,CSARGPGAAEKLFF
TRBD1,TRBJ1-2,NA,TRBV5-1,TGCGCCAGCAGCTTGGGGGGACAGGGACTCGGCTACACCTTC,CASSLGGQGLGYTF
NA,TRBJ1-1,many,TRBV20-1,TGCAGCGCCCGGAGGACTGAAGCTTTCTTT,CSARRTEAFF
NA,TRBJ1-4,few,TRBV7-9,TGTGCCAGCAGCCCTCGTGCAGGACAGCTTAATGAAAAACTGTTTTTT,CASSPRAGQLNEKLFF
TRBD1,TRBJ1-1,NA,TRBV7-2,TGTGCCAGCAGCTTGACAGGGCTGGGTGTGACTGAAGCTTTCTTT,CASSLTGLGVTEAFF
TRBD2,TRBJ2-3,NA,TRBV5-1,TGCGCCAGCAGCTTGTCAGCGGGAGCAGCAGATACGCAGTATTTT,CASSLSAGAADTQYF
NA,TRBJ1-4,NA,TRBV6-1,TGTGCCAGCAATAGGGTTAATGAAAAACTGTTTTTT,CASNRVNEKLFF
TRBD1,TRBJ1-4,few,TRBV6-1,TGTGCCAGCAGATGGACAGGGAGTGAAAAACTGTTTTTT,CASRWTGSEKLFF
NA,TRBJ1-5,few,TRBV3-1,TGTGCCAGCAGCCAATCGGGGGCGGATCAGCCCCAGCATTTT,CASSQSGADQPQHF
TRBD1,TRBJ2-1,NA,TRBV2,TGTGCCAGCAAGGGGGACAGGGGGCAGAACGAGCGGTACTTC,CASKGDRGQNERYF